A single sample gave rise to the 28 T cell receptor beta chains below, sequenced in a study of CD8+CD57+ T cells in acquired aplastic anemia. Individuals selected for sequencing had exhibited CD8+CD57+ cell expansion on flow cytometry. According to the study, genomic DNA was the template for TCR beta VDJ and CDR3 profiling. TCRdb recomputed calls from the reads with MiXCR, one row per CDR3 protein. The sample contains 150,000 to 200,000 distinct CDR3 sequences, around 48% of which appear only once. Source material: sorted CD4+, CD8+, or CD8+CD57+ T cells (not recorded which) from PBMCs. These receptors all come from a human donor with aplastic anemia.

The chain is built from TRBV7-7 and TRBJ2-2, with unresolved D. V dropped 6 bases and J dropped 3 bases, with 11 bases sitting between them. This CDR3 spans 14 amino acids. CDR1 and CDR2 (germline): SSHAT, FNYEAQ (reference sequence). The CDR3 protein is CASSSVGYTGELFF. The CDR3 DNA is TGTGCCAGCAGTTCGGTGGGGTACACCGGGGAGCTGTTTTTT.

This clonotype has at least ten counts. The chain is built from TRBV12-3 or TRBV12-4 and TRBJ1-4, with 8 nucleotides matching TRBD1. The CDR3 runs to 14 residues. V shed 6 bases, J shed 7 bases, and the junction held 7 bases outside the gene matches. The CDR3 nucleotides are TGTGCCAGCAGGACAGGGGAGAGGAGTGAAAAACTGTTTTTT. Amino acid sequence: CASRTGERSEKLFF.

A few counts support this clonotype. The J gene is TRBJ1-2, the V gene TRBV25-1, with 10 bases fitting TRBD1. Per the germline V gene, CDR1 is MGHDK and CDR2 is SYGVNS. Losses at the gene ends were 3 bases for V and 3 bases for J; bases not matched to a gene: 16. This CDR3 comprises 19 residues. CDR3 DNA sequence: TGTGCCAGCAGTGAGAGGTTTCATAGGTCGACAGGGGGCGACTATGGCTACACCTTC. Its translation is CASSERFHRSTGGDYGYTF.

This clonotype has ten or more counts. The chain links TRBV5-1 to TRBJ2-7, with D perhaps TRBD1 (6 bases). Trimming shortened V by 4 bases and J by 2 bases, and 13 bases separated the two germline ends. Germline V gives CDR1 SGHRS, CDR2 YFSETQ. The CDR3 length is 14 residues. CDR3 bases: TGCGCCAGCAGCCCCGGACAGCTACCCTACGAGCAGTACTTC. This gives the protein CASSPGQLPYEQYF.

The chain is built from TRBV6-4 and TRBJ2-3; D gene uncertain. The germline V gene encodes CDR1 MRHNA and CDR2 SNTAGT. V gave up 4 bases and J gave up 2 bases, with 7 bases separating them. The CDR3 is 13 amino acids. The CDR3 nucleotides are TGTGCCAGCAGTGTCGAGTTCACAGATACGCAGTATTTT. It encodes CASSVEFTDTQYF.

In this sample, this clonotype turned up many times. The chain employs TRBV2 and TRBJ2-7; TRBD1 might be the D (5 bases). Germline lookup yields CDR1 SNHLY and CDR2 FYNNEI. The CDR3 loop spans 12 amino acids. Trimming took 6 bases from V and 3 from J, leaving 9 bases between them. The CDR3: CASRTDSYEQYF. The CDR3, as DNA: TGTGCCAGCAGAACCGACAGCTACGAGCAGTACTTC.

J is TRBJ1-6 and V is TRBV27, with TRBD1 matching over 7 bases. This CDR3 comprises 14 residues. J gave up 9 bases and V 2 bases, and 4 bases lay outside the gene matches. Per germline, CDR1 MNHEY and CDR2 SMNVEV (reference sequence). The CDR3 coding sequence is TGTGCCAGCAGTTTAGACAGGGTTAGTTCACCCCTCCACTTT. It yields the protein CASSLDRVSSPLHF.

This clonotype came up a few times. The chain has TRBV9 and TRBJ1-5, with TRBD1 as a possible D gene (5 bases). CDR3 length equals 14 residues. The ends were cut back, 0 bases at V and 4 bases at J, with 8 bases in the middle. Germline V gene data show CDR1 as SGDLS and CDR2 as YYNGEE. The CDR3 loop reads CASSVDGANQPQHF. CDR3 nucleotide sequence: TGTGCCAGCAGCGTAGATGGGGCTAATCAGCCCCAGCATTTT. The complete variable domain, with remaining parts taken from reference TRBV9 and TRBJ1-5, reads DSGVTQTPKHLITATGQRVTLRCSPRSGDLSVYWYQQSLDQGLQFLIQYYNGEERAKGNILERFSAQQFPDLHSELNLSSLELGDSALYFCASSVDGANQPQHFGDGTRLSIL.

This CDR3 reads CATSDTSSEAAVNTGELFF. CDR3 coding DNA: TGTGCCACCAGTGACACCAGCAGTGAGGCGGCGGTGAACACCGGGGAGCTGTTTTTT. The J gene is TRBJ2-2, the V gene TRBV24-1, with D unresolved. The CDR3 spans 19 residues. Between the trimmed V and J ends, which lost 4 bases and 1 base, there was a span of 21 bases. Germline lookup yields CDR1 KGHDR and CDR2 SFDVKD.

Turning to this clonotype: Possible read error: a much larger clone is one base away. The chain carries TRBV5-6 and TRBJ2-5; D unclear. Looked up from germline, CDR1 is SGHDT and CDR2 is YYEEEE. With 4 bases removed from V and 4 bases from J, the gap between germline ends came to 11 bases. The CDR3 length is 13 residues. For the CDR3, the DNA is TGTGCCAGCAGCCCATTGGCCCCAGAGACCCAGTACTTC. Amino acids: CASSPLAPETQYF.

In this sample, this clonotype turned up once. The chain has TRBV9 and TRBJ1-2; D ambiguous. Deletions cut 0 bases from V and 7 bases from J, with 7 bases between. Looked up from germline, CDR1 is SGDLS and CDR2 is YYNGEE. CDR3 length: 12 amino acids. As DNA, the CDR3 is TGTGCCAGCAGCGTAGCTTCGGGTGGCTACACCTTC. Its translation is CASSVASGGYTF.

The V gene is TRBV2, the J gene TRBJ1-5, with unresolved D. The CDR3 extends over 13 amino acids. Germline-derived CDR1 and CDR2 are SNHLY and FYNNEI. Trimming cost V 8 bases and J 7 bases, with 15 bases left between them. The chain's CDR3 is CASSGRVLQPQHF. In DNA, the CDR3 is TGTGCCAGCTCGGGCCGGGTTCTACAGCCCCAGCATTTT.

This clonotype was counted many times. J is TRBJ2-5 and V is TRBV6-1; 7 bases line up with TRBD2. Looked up from germline, CDR1 is MNHNS and CDR2 is SASEGT. Unmatched junction bases numbered 7, after V lost 2 bases and J lost 7 bases. The CDR3 runs 14 residues. CDR3 sequence reads: CASSESPGGLTQYF. The CDR3 DNA sequence: TGTGCCAGCAGTGAAAGTCCGGGGGGTTTGACCCAGTACTTC.

Ten or more counts support this clonotype. The rearrangement joins TRBV20-1 to TRBJ2-7, with a tentative D call TRBD2 (5 bases). The CDR3 is made up of 14 amino acids. Germline CDR1 is DFQATT and CDR2 is SNEGSKA (reference sequence). V was clipped by 5 bases and J by 1 base, with 15 bases between them. CDR3 residues: CSAWGDGISYEQYF. The CDR3 DNA reads as TGCAGTGCTTGGGGAGATGGAATATCCTACGAGCAGTACTTC.

A remark on this clonotype: A much larger clone differs by one base, so this may be a read error. The rearrangement uses TRBV5-4 and TRBJ1-2; D uncertain. Trimming took off 0 bases at V and 8 bases at J, with 11 bases between the two ends. Germline V gene data show CDR1 as SGHNT and CDR2 as YYREEE (reference sequence). This CDR3 spans 13 amino acids. This CDR3 reads CASSLVGTSGYTF. In DNA form, the CDR3 reads TGTGCCAGCAGCTTGGTGGGCACGAGCGGCTACACCTTC.

The V gene is TRBV7-3, the J gene TRBJ2-7; D may correspond to TRBD1 or TRBD2 (5 bases each). Germline V gene lookup returns CDR1 SGHTA and CDR2 FQGTGA. The CDR3 extends over 14 amino acids. With 5 bases removed from V and 7 bases from J, the gap between germline ends came to 18 bases. The chain's CDR3 is CASSLTGTPREQYF. CDR3 sequence (DNA): TGTGCCAGCAGCCTCACGGGGACCCCTAGAGAGCAGTACTTC. Together with reference TRBV7-3 and TRBJ2-7, the CDR3 gives the full variable domain: GAGVSQTPSNKVTEKGKYVELRCDPISGHTALYWYRQSLGQGPEFLIYFQGTGAADDSGLPNDRFFAVRPEGSVSTLKIQRTERGDSAVYLCASSLTGTPREQYFGPGTRLTVT.

This clonotype was seen ten or more times. This chain uses TRBV6-1 with TRBJ2-3, with D uncertain. The CDR3 has 14 amino acids. Germline CDR1 MNHNS, CDR2 SASEGT. V gave up 5 bases and J gave up 0 bases, with 9 bases separating them. The CDR3 DNA reads TGTGCCAGCAGTCGCGGCCTTAGCACAGATACGCAGTATTTT. Its translation is CASSRGLSTDTQYF.

In this sample, this clonotype turned up many times. V is TRBV11-2 and J is TRBJ2-1, with TRBD2 identical over 12 bases. Trimming at V came to 6 bases and at J to 0 bases, leaving 6 bases not matched to a gene. CDR3 length equals 17 residues. In germline, CDR1 is SGHAT, CDR2 FQNNGV. The CDR3 nucleotides read TGTGCCAGCAGTACTCTAGCGGGGGGGAGCTCCTACAATGAGCAGTTCTTC. The encoded protein is CASSTLAGGSSYNEQFF.

V is TRBV29-1 and J is TRBJ2-7; the D gene is possibly TRBD1 (6 bases). In germline, CDR1 is SQVTM, CDR2 ANQGSEA. The CDR3 is 13 residues long. Between the trimmed V and J ends, which lost 4 bases and 0 bases, there was a span of 10 bases. The CDR3 bases are TGCAGCGTTGTCCAGGGGAACTCCTACGAGCAGTACTTC. Amino acid sequence: CSVVQGNSYEQYF.

The table lists this clonotype with many counts. The chain links TRBV12-3 or TRBV12-4 to TRBJ2-3, with D possibly called TRBD1 or TRBD2 (5 bases each). The CDR3 runs 14 residues. Trimming removed 0 bases from V and 1 base from J, with 5 bases in between. The CDR3 is CASSLAGGTDTQYF. The CDR3 bases are TGTGCCAGCAGTTTAGCGGGGGGCACAGATACGCAGTATTTT.

The rearrangement joins TRBV6-5 to TRBJ2-1; D may be TRBD2 (5 bases). The CDR3 covers 13 residues. V was clipped by 4 bases and J by 10 bases, with 14 bases between them. Germline V CDR1 and CDR2: MNHEY, SVGAGI. CDR3 residues: CASSSAFGKEQFF. The CDR3 DNA reads TGTGCCAGCAGTTCAGCATTCGGGAAAGAGCAGTTCTTC.

Written as DNA, the CDR3 is TGTGCCAGTAGTATCTTGCAGGGTACTGAAGCTTTCTTT. It codes for CASSILQGTEAFF. The chain uses TRBV19 and TRBJ1-1, with D possibly being TRBD1 (5 bases). The ends were cut back, 3 bases at V and 5 bases at J, with 10 bases in the middle. The CDR3 covers 13 residues. Germline assignment: CDR1 LNHDA and CDR2 SQIVND (reference sequence).

In this sample, this clonotype turned up many times. The V and J genes are TRBV3-1 and TRBJ1-3; no clear D. V lost 3 bases, J lost 4 bases, and 4 bases lay in between. This CDR3 spans 12 amino acids. Germline-derived CDR1 and CDR2 are LGHDT and YNNKEL (reference sequence). The CDR3 region is CASSQEGNTIYF. The CDR3, as DNA: TGTGCCAGCAGCCAGGAGGGAAACACCATATATTTT.

This clonotype turned up a few times. This chain joins TRBV12-3 or TRBV12-4 and TRBJ2-1; 13 bases are shared with TRBD2. The CDR3 loop spans 15 amino acids. V was clipped by 6 bases and J by 4 bases; unmatched bases: 3. This CDR3 is CASRPLAGGYNEQFF. CDR3 DNA: TGTGCCAGCAGGCCACTAGCGGGGGGGTACAATGAGCAGTTCTTC.

V is TRBV10-3 and J is TRBJ2-2; D possibly uses TRBD1 or TRBD2 (5 bases each). This CDR3 comprises 14 residues. Germline values: CDR1 ENHRY, CDR2 SYGVKD. V dropped 10 bases and J dropped 5 bases, with 17 bases sitting between them. The CDR3 DNA sequence: TGTGCCAGCAGCCCCCGGGGCGGAACCGGGGAGCTGTTTTTT. Translating gives CASSPRGGTGELFF.

This chain links TRBV25-1 with TRBJ2-3, with unresolved D. CDR3 length equals 15 residues. V lost 5 bases, J lost 1 base, and 13 bases lay in between. Germline V gives CDR1 MGHDK, CDR2 SYGVNS. For the CDR3, the DNA is TGTGCCAGCAGTCCTGCGTGGGGTGGCACAGATACGCAGTATTTT. This sequence encodes CASSPAWGGTDTQYF.

As concerns this clonotype: Given a much more abundant clone one base away, this may be a read error. The CDR3 end shows no conserved phenylalanine or tryptophan, and so a read error is likely. The V gene is TRBV5-1, the J gene TRBJ2-2; no reliable D call. The V gene's germline CDR1 is SGHRS and CDR2 YFSETQ. The CDR3 covers 14 residues. V was pared by 0 bases and J by 6 bases, with 9 bases between. The DNA of the CDR3 is TGCGCCAGCAGCTTGGACACCACCGCCGGGGAGCTGTTTTCT. Its protein product is CASSLDTTAGELFS.

This sequence joins TRBV24-1 and TRBJ2-1; TRBD1 or TRBD2 may be the D gene (5 bases each). Germline CDR1 reads KGHDR; CDR2 reads SFDVKD. The CDR3 has 14 residues. V dropped 3 bases and J dropped 7 bases, with 12 bases sitting between them. CDR3 residues: CATSDGTSRNEQFF. CDR3 bases: TGTGCCACCAGTGATGGGACGTCGAGGAATGAGCAGTTCTTC.